A selection of T cell receptor beta chains follows, all from one sample in a study of blood T cell repertoires in COVID-19. The method was immunoSEQ multiplex PCR; TCRdb's version includes in-frame clones alone and lacks a portion of them. The sample yields about 160,000 clones, 60% to 85% seen once. The sample consisted of peripheral blood. Receptors were obtained from a man aged 60-69 years with acute or convalescent COVID-19. The conserved cysteine and the conserved F or W are not part of the CDR3 here.

TRBV4-1 | ASSQLGLAGKETQY
TRBV21-1 | ASGGQRSNQPQH
TRBV6-5 | ASSLLTATEAF
TRBV20-1 | SALYSYEQY
TRBV29-1 | SGDNSYNEQF
TRBV6-5 | ASRTGEGQPQH
TRBV3-1/TRBV3-2 | ASSQAINTEAF
TRBV10-3 | AISESGAGDNQPQH
TRBV4-3 | ASSQDRGDGYT
TRBV7-3 | ASSLASGGRETQY
TRBV3-1/TRBV3-2 | ASLGQGATEAF
TRBV5-4 | ASSHDSFYGYT
TRBV10-2 | ASSEINGGTYEQY
TRBV19 | ASSGRGPVGELF
TRBV6-5 | ASSLGQGIGELF
TRBV2 | ASSDRRGTEAF
TRBV7-9 | ASSFGLMYQETQY
TRBV6-2/TRBV6-3 | ASSLTGWGTDTQY
TRBV6-5 | ASRVDSYQETQY
TRBV19 | ASSIDRTGEAF
TRBV24-1 | ATSDLGGAEQY
TRBV19 | ASSMGDRFSSGANVLT
TRBV19 | ASSIGEKFNTEAF
TRBV5-6 | ASSSGTGPLTEAF
TRBV7-9 | ASRPGTGTYEQY
TRBV4-2 | ASSLRDRASTDTQY
TRBV5-4 | ASSGSGGNTDTQY
TRBV9 | ASSVLGTSGQETQY
TRBV30 | AWRGQVGYEQY
TRBV14 | ASSQGRGLDTEAF
TRBV6-5 | ASTMTGVGNTEAF
TRBV30 | AWSRHTSSGNTIY
TRBV7-3 | ASSPRTGRNTEAF
TRBV7-8 | ASSYDRLANYGYT
TRBV5-1 | ASSLAPATYEQY
TRBV5-1 | ASSLAGQGDGYT
TRBV5-8 | ASSLLQETQY
TRBV2 | ASSEAGADTQY
TRBV2 | ASSGSQREPQH
TRBV4-1 | ASSNRGAVISSYNEQF
TRBV14 | ASRGHAIQGSGNTIY
TRBV18 | ASSRPDLAGRTQY
TRBV15 | ATSRVRGNTEAF
TRBV5-4 | ASSLGLADQETQY
TRBV10-3 | AISDGTGLNSPLH
TRBV3-1/TRBV3-2 | ASSQGAGTGELF